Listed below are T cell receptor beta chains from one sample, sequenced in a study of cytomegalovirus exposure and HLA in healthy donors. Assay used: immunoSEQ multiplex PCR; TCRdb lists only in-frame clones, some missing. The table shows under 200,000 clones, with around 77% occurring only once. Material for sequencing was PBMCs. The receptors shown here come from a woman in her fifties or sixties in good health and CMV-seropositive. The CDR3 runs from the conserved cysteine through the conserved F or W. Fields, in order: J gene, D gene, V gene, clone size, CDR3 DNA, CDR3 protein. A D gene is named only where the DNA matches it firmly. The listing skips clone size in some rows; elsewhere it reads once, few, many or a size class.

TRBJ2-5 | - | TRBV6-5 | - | TGTGCCAGCAGTTACTACGGACAGCGAGAAGAGACCCAGTACTTC | CASSYYGQREETQYF
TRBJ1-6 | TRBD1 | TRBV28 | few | TGTGCCAGCAGTCCCAGGGGGCCGGGTTATTCACCCCTCCACTTT | CASSPRGPGYSPLHF
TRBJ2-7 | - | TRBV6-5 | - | TGTGCCAGCAGTTACTCGGCCAAATGGGGCTACGAGCAGTACTTC | CASSYSAKWGYEQYF
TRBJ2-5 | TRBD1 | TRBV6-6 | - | TGTGCCAGCAGTTACGGGACAGTACGGGAGACCCAGTACTTC | CASSYGTVRETQYF
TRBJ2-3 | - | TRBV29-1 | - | TGCAGCGTTGAACCTCGCGGGGAAAGCACAGATACGCAGTATTTT | CSVEPRGESTDTQYF
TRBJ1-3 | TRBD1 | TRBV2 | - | TGTGCCAGCAGGGGACAGCCCTCTGGAAACACCATATATTTT | CASRGQPSGNTIYF
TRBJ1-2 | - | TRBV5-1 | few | TGCGCCAGCAGCGCGGGCCCGGAAAACTATGGCTACACCTTC | CASSAGPENYGYTF
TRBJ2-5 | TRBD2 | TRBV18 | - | TGTGCCAGCTCCCCTGGGAGGGGCACCCGTGGCGAGACCCAGTACTTC | CASSPGRGTRGETQYF
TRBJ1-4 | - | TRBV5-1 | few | TGCGCCAGCAGCTTAGGGGCTGCAGGAGCACGTCGGGGGGAAAAACTGTTTTTT | CASSLGAAGARRGEKLFF
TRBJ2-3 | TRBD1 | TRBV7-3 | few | TGTGCCAGCAGCTTACGACCCCAGGGGGTCTACACAGATACGCAGTATTTT | CASSLRPQGVYTDTQYF
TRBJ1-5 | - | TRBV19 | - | TGTGCCAGTAGTATAGCACCCAGGAGGGAGCGGCCCCAGCATTTT | CASSIAPRRERPQHF
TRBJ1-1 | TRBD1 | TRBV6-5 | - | TGTGCCAGCAGTTACGGGGACAGGAACACTGAAGCTTTCTTT | CASSYGDRNTEAFF
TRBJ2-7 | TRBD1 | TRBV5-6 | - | TGTGCCAGCAGCTCCGCCGGGACAGGGCCGCGGTACGAGCAGTACTTC | CASSSAGTGPRYEQYF
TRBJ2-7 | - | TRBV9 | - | TGTGCCAGCAGCGTAGGGGGGGTAGCCGGCTACGAGCAGTACTTC | CASSVGGVAGYEQYF
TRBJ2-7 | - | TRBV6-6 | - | TGTGCCAGCAGCCCCCCCTACTCGGGGCAGTACTTC | CASSPPYSGQYF
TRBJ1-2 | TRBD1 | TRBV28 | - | TGTGCCAGCAGTTTCCCTCGGACAGGGTGGGGGGCCTATGGCTACACCTTC | CASSFPRTGWGAYGYTF
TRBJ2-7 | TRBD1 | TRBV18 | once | TGTGCCAGCTCACCCAGGACAGGGGTGGACGAGCAGTACTTC | CASSPRTGVDEQYF
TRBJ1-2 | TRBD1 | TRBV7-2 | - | TGTGCCAGCAGTCCAGACAGGGCCCGCCGGGATGGCTACACCTTC | CASSPDRARRDGYTF
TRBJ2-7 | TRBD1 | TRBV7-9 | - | TGTTCCAGCAGCCGACAGGGGAGCTCCTACGAGCAGTACTTC | CSSSRQGSSYEQYF
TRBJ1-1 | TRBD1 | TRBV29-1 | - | TGCAGCGTAAAACAACCGGGACAGGGTCGGTATACTGAAGCTTTCTTT | CSVKQPGQGRYTEAFF
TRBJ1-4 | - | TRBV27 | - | TGTGCCAGCAGTTTATCGAAAGCTGCGGGAGCCAGCGAAAAACTGTTTTTT | CASSLSKAAGASEKLFF
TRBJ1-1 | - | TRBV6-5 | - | TGTGCCAGCAGTAAAGGAGGGTCTGTGAACACTGAAGCTTTCTTT | CASSKGGSVNTEAFF
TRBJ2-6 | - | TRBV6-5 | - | TGTGCCAGCAGTAAGCACCTCTCTGGGGCCAACGTCCTGACTTTC | CASSKHLSGANVLTF
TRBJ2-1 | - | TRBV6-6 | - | TGTGCCAGCAGTCACGGTGTAGAGCAGTTCTTC | CASSHGVEQFF
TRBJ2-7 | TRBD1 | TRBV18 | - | TGTGCCAGCTCACGGCAGGGGGACTACGAGCAGTACTTC | CASSRQGDYEQYF
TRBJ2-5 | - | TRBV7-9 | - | TGTGCCAGCAGCCCGTACCAAGAGACCCAGTACTTC | CASSPYQETQYF
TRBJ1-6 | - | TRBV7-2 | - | TGTGCCAGCACCTTATATCGGAATTCACCCCTCCACTTT | CASTLYRNSPLHF
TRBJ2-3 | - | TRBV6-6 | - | TGTGCCACGCGTAGCACAGATACGCAGTATTTT | CATRSTDTQYF
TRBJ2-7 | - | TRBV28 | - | TGTGCCAGCAGTTTGAGGCAGACCTACGAGCAGTACTTC | CASSLRQTYEQYF
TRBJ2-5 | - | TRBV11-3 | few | TGTGCCAGCAGCTTGGGGGGAATGGAGACCCAGTACTTC | CASSLGGMETQYF
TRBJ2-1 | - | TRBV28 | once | TGTGCCAGCAGTTTCCTGCGCCTCGACAATGAGCAGTTCTTC | CASSFLRLDNEQFF
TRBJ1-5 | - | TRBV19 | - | TGTGCCAGTAGGACGGACAGTAGCAATCAGCCCCAGCATTTT | CASRTDSSNQPQHF
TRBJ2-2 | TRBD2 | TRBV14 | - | TGTGCCAGCAGCCATGCCCCAGCGGGAGACACCGGGGAGCTGTTTTTT | CASSHAPAGDTGELFF